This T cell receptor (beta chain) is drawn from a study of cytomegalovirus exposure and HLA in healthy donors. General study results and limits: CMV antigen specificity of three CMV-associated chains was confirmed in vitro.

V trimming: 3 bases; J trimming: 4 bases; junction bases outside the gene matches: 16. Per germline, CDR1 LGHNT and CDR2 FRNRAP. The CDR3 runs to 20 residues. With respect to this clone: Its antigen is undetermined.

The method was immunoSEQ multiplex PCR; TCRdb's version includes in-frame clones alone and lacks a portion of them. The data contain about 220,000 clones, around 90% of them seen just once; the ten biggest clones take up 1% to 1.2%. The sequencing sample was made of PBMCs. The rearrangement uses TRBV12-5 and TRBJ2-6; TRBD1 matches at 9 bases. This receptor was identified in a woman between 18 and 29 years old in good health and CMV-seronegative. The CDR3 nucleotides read TGTGCTAGTGGTTTCTCATCCCCGGGACAGGGTTGGTCGGGGGCCAACGTCCTGACTTTC. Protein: CASGFSSPGQGWSGANVLTF.